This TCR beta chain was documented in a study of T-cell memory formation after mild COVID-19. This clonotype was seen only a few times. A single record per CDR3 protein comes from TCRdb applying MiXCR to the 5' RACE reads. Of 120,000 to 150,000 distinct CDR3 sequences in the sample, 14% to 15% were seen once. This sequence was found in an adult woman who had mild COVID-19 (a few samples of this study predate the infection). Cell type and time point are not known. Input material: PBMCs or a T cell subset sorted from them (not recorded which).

CDR3 sequence: CSARYKGEITEAFF. In DNA, the CDR3 is TGCAGTGCTAGATACAAGGGAGAGATCACTGAAGCTTTCTTT. This chain connects TRBV20-1 to TRBJ1-1; D gene unclear. This CDR3 contains 14 residues. Deletions cut 2 bases from V and 4 bases from J, with 14 bases between. CDR1 is DFQATT, CDR2 SNEGSKA, per germline (reference sequence).